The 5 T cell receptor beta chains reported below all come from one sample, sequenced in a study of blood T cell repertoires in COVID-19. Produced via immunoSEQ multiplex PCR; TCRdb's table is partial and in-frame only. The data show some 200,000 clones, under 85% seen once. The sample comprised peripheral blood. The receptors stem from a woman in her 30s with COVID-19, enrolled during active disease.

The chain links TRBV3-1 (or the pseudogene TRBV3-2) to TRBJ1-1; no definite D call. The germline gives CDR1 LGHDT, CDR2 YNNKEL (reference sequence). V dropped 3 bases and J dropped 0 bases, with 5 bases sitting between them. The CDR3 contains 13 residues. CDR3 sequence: CASSQGLNTEAFF. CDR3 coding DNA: TGTGCCAGCAGCCAGGGCTTGAACACTGAAGCTTTCTTT.

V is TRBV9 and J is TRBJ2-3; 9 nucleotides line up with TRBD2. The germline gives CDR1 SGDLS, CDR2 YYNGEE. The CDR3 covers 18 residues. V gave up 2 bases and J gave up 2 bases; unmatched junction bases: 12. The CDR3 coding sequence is TGTGCCAGCAGCGTCCGTGGCGGGGGGGCCAGGGCCACAGATACGCAGTATTTT. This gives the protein CASSVRGGGARATDTQYF.

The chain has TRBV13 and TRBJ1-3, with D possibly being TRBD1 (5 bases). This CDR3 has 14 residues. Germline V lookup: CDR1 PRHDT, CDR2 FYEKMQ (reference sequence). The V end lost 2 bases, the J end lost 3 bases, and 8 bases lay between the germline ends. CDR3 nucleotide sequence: TGTGCCAGCAGCTTAAGGGGCCTTGGAAACACCATATATTTT. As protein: CASSLRGLGNTIYF.

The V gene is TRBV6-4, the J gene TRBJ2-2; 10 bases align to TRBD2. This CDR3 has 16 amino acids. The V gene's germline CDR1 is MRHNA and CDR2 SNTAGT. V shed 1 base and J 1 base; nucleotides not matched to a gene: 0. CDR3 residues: CASSDWTSGNTGELFF. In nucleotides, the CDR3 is TGTGCCAGCAGTGACTGGACTAGCGGGAACACCGGGGAGCTGTTTTTT.

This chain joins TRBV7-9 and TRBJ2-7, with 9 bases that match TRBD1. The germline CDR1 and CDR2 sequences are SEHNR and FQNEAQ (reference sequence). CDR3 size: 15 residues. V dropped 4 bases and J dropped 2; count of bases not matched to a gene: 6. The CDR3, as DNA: TGTGCCAGCAGCTCATTAGGACAGGGGCCCTACGAGCAGTACTTC. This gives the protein CASSSLGQGPYEQYF.